One and the same sample provided the 31 T cell receptor beta chains below, sequenced in a study of blood T cell repertoires in COVID-19. The repertoire was sequenced with immunoSEQ multiplex PCR; TCRdb's copy has only in-frame clones and lacks some. The sample lists about 180,000 clones; 89% were seen once. The sequenced sample was PBMCs or T cells enriched from blood (not recorded which). Every receptor here comes from a woman between 40 and 55 years old with acute COVID-19.

The chain joins TRBV18 to TRBJ1-1, with D possibly TRBD1 on 5 matching bases. Germline CDR1 KGHSH, CDR2 LQKENI. Trimming shortened V by 4 bases and J by 2 bases, and 14 bases separated the two germline ends. The CDR3 is 15 residues long. CDR3 nucleotide sequence: TGTGCCAGCTCACGATTAGGGGAGGGAAACACTGAAGCTTTCTTT. Protein: CASSRLGEGNTEAFF. Using reference TRBV18 and TRBJ1-1 for the parts outside the CDR3, the full variable domain is NAGVMQNPRHLVRRRGQEARLRCSPMKGHSHVYWYRQLPEEGLKFMVYLQKENIIDESGMPKERFSAEFPKEGPSILRIQQVVRGDSAAYFCASSRLGEGNTEAFFGQGTRLTVV.

The V and J genes are TRBV3-1 (or the pseudogene TRBV3-2) and TRBJ2-4; weak D call: TRBD2 (5 bases). CDR3 length: 16 amino acids. In germline, CDR1 is LGHDT, CDR2 YNNKEL (reference sequence). Trimming pared 3 bases from V and 1 base from J, leaving 13 bases between. The CDR3 spells CASSQLRTGAKNIQYF. The CDR3 DNA follows: TGTGCCAGCAGCCAGCTGAGGACGGGGGCCAAAAACATTCAGTACTTC.

The chain joins TRBV18 to TRBJ1-1, with D perhaps matching TRBD1 (5 bases). Germline lookup yields CDR1 KGHSH and CDR2 LQKENI. V gave up 3 bases and J gave up 7 bases, with 18 bases separating them. This CDR3 spans 15 amino acids. The CDR3: CASSPEGSRDLEAFF. The DNA for the CDR3 is TGTGCCAGCTCACCGGAGGGGTCTAGGGATCTTGAAGCTTTCTTT.

A single count supports this clone. This chain uses TRBV5-3 with TRBJ2-1; D is undetermined. TRBV5-3 is identified as an open reading frame with a role that is uncertain. The CDR3 has 9 amino acids. V was clipped by 6 bases and J by 9 bases, with 4 bases between them. The CDR3 here is CARISEQFF. In nucleotides, the CDR3 is TGTGCCAGAATCTCTGAGCAGTTCTTC.

The chain carries TRBV11-2 and TRBJ1-2; TRBD1 agrees at 9 bases. The CDR3 runs to 15 residues. Germline values: CDR1 SGHAT, CDR2 FQNNGV. Trimming took 5 bases from V and 7 from J; bases not matched to a gene: 11. The CDR3 region has the DNA TGTGCCAGCAGCCCTTGGGGCGGACAGGGGCCTGGCTACACCTTC. It translates to CASSPWGGQGPGYTF.

V gene TRBV6-5 combines with J gene TRBJ1-5; D is possibly TRBD1 (6 bases). The V gene lost 6 bases and the J gene lost 5 bases, with 14 bases spanning the gap. This CDR3 comprises 14 residues. CDR1 MNHEY and CDR2 SVGAGI come from the germline V gene. In nucleotides, the CDR3 is TGTGCCAGCAGACCCGGAGGGGGGGATCAGCCCCAGCATTTT. Its translation: CASRPGGGDQPQHF.

V is TRBV12-5 and J is TRBJ1-5, with a weak D call TRBD1 (5 bases). The CDR3 runs 13 residues. The germline CDR1 and CDR2 sequences are LGHNT and FRNRAP. V lost 0 bases to trimming and J lost 9 bases, with 9 bases between them. For the CDR3, the DNA is TGTGCTAGTGGTTTGGTACAGGAATGGCCCCAGCATTTT. Residues: CASGLVQEWPQHF.

V and J are TRBV2 and TRBJ1-5; D not resolved. The CDR3 spans 16 residues. Trimming cost V 2 bases and J 2 bases, with 13 bases left between them. Germline CDR1 reads SNHLY; CDR2 reads FYNNEI. CDR3 bases: TGTGCCAGCAGTGAATATACGGTGTTGGGCAATCAGCCCCAGCATTTT. This encodes CASSEYTVLGNQPQHF.

The CDR3 loop is CASSSREIDEQFF. The CDR3, as DNA: TGTGCCAGCAGTTCGCGGGAGATAGATGAGCAGTTCTTC. The chain combines TRBV6-2 or TRBV6-3 with TRBJ2-1; the match to TRBD2 covers 7 bases. The germline gives CDR1 MNHEY, CDR2 SVGEGT. The CDR3 contains 13 residues. J lost 8 bases, V lost 4 bases, and 5 bases had no gene match.

The chain couples TRBV11-2 to TRBJ2-5; 9 nucleotides line up with TRBD1. The CDR3 is made up of 15 amino acids. Looked up from germline, CDR1 is SGHAT and CDR2 is FQNNGV. The V and J ends lost 4 bases and 5 bases, in that order; junction bases with no gene match: 8. In DNA form, the CDR3 reads TGTGCCAGCAGCTCCCTACAGGGGGCTAGGGAGACCCAGTACTTC. The encoded protein is CASSSLQGARETQYF.

The chain couples TRBV18 to TRBJ2-4, with TRBD1 identical over 7 bases. Germline V lookup: CDR1 KGHSH, CDR2 LQKENI. The CDR3 is 16 residues long. The V segment lost 3 bases and the J segment 0 bases; nucleotides outside the gene matches: 5. Here the CDR3 DNA reads TGTGCCAGCTCACCCTCGGGACAGAGAGCCAAAAACATTCAGTACTTC. This gives the protein CASSPSGQRAKNIQYF.

This clone was seen once. The CDR3 coding sequence is TGTGCCACCAGCAGAGAAGGGAGTTCTGAAGCTTTCTTT. It codes for CATSREGSSEAFF. The chain couples TRBV15 to TRBJ1-1; D unresolved. The CDR3 loop spans 13 amino acids. Germline V gene sequence: CDR1 LNHNV, CDR2 YYDKDF (reference sequence). V shed 0 bases and J shed 6 bases, with 8 bases lying between them. The variable domain in full, completed from reference TRBV15 and TRBJ1-1, reads DAMVIQNPRYQVTQFGKPVTLSCSQTLNHNVMYWYQQKSSQAPKLLFHYYDKDFNNEADTPDNFQSRRPNTSFCFLDIRSPGLGDTAMYLCATSREGSSEAFFGQGTRLTVV.

The rearrangement joins TRBV7-8 to TRBJ2-3; tentative D call: TRBD2 (5 bases). The CDR3 loop spans 17 amino acids. The germline V gene encodes CDR1 SGHVS and CDR2 FQNEAQ. The germline V and J ends were trimmed by 4 bases and 0 bases, with 17 bases remaining between them. This chain's CDR3 is CASSSTTKSPSTDTQYF. DNA of the CDR3: TGTGCCAGCAGCTCGACTACTAAGAGTCCTAGCACAGATACGCAGTATTTT.

J is TRBJ2-3 and V is TRBV6-5; D is possibly TRBD2 (6 bases). This CDR3 has 14 amino acids. CDR1 and CDR2 from the germline V gene are MNHEY and SVGAGI. Between the trimmed V and J ends, which lost 6 bases and 2 bases, there was a span of 12 bases. The CDR3 DNA reads TGTGCCAGCAGCCGGGACTCCTACACAGATACGCAGTATTTT. This codes for CASSRDSYTDTQYF.

This clone was counted a few times. The sample contains more than one DNA sequence encoding this CDR3. This rearrangement joins TRBV28 to TRBJ2-7; tentative D call: TRBD2 (5 bases). The CDR3 length is 13 residues. Trimming cost V 2 bases and J 2 bases, with 7 bases left between them. Germline CDR1 reads MDHEN; CDR2 reads SYDVKM. CDR3 sequence: CASSLRGAYEQYF. The CDR3 DNA is TGTGCCAGCAGTTTACGGGGAGCCTACGAGCAGTACTTC.

The chain is built from TRBV11-2 and TRBJ1-4; D may be TRBD1 (5 bases). Germline values: CDR1 SGHAT, CDR2 FQNNGV. Trimming cost V 1 base and J 6 bases, with 12 bases left between them. The CDR3 contains 15 residues. As DNA, the CDR3 is TGTGCCAGCAGCTTAGCCGGGGGGGGATATGAAAAACTGTTTTTT. This gives the protein CASSLAGGGYEKLFF.

The chain carries TRBV7-2 and TRBJ1-5, with 8 bases identical to TRBD1. Germline V CDR1 and CDR2: SGHTA, FQGNSA. The CDR3 runs 13 residues. Germline trimming cut 3 bases from V and 8 bases from J; bases unmatched to any gene: 3. The CDR3 protein is CASSFWGQEPQHF. The CDR3 DNA follows: TGTGCCAGCAGCTTTTGGGGACAGGAGCCCCAGCATTTT.

The rearrangement joins TRBV12-3 or TRBV12-4 to TRBJ1-5; D is undetermined. V gave up 2 bases and J gave up 6 bases, with 5 bases separating them. The CDR3 covers 12 residues. In DNA, the CDR3 is TGTGCCAGCAGTTTAAGAGGTCAGCCCCAGCATTTT. It specifies CASSLRGQPQHF.

The chain combines TRBV27 with TRBJ1-1; TRBD1 agrees at 9 bases. The CDR3 loop spans 13 amino acids. Unmatched junction bases numbered 3, after V lost 6 bases and J lost 4 bases. The germline V gene encodes CDR1 MNHEY and CDR2 SMNVEV (reference sequence). This CDR3 reads CASRRTGATEAFF. The CDR3 DNA reads TGTGCCAGCAGAAGGACAGGGGCCACTGAAGCTTTCTTT.

The chain has TRBV27 and TRBJ2-3; TRBD1 is a possible D gene (6 bases). The length of the CDR3 is 15 residues. The V gene lost 4 bases and the J gene lost 0 bases, with 11 bases spanning the gap. The V gene's germline CDR1 is MNHEY and CDR2 SMNVEV (reference sequence). Written as DNA, the CDR3 is TGTGCCAGCAGTTGGGGGCTTTCTAGCACAGATACGCAGTATTTT. Translated, it gives CASSWGLSSTDTQYF.

The chain is built from TRBV5-1 and TRBJ2-1; 7 bases line up with TRBD1. The V gene's germline CDR1 is SGHRS and CDR2 YFSETQ. This CDR3 region has 17 residues. Unmatched junction bases numbered 13, after V lost 3 bases and J lost 4 bases. The CDR3 is CASSSTSGTEDYNEQFF. The DNA of the CDR3 is TGCGCCAGCAGCTCCACTTCCGGGACAGAAGATTACAATGAGCAGTTCTTC.

This chain connects TRBV6-1 to TRBJ1-2; 10 bases agree with TRBD1. Germline loops: CDR1 MNHNS, CDR2 SASEGT. The J segment lost 6 bases and the V segment lost 3 bases, leaving 13 bases of the junction unmatched. The CDR3 loop spans 17 amino acids. The CDR3 protein is CASSDGRTGGGRHGYTF. CDR3 DNA: TGTGCCAGCAGTGATGGTCGGACAGGGGGAGGAAGGCATGGCTACACCTTC.

This clone was recorded once. This chain connects TRBV5-1 to TRBJ2-2, with D unclear. CDR1 and CDR2 from the germline V gene are SGHRS and YFSETQ. The V end was cut by 0 bases, the J end by 0 bases, with 6 bases between. The CDR3 totals 15 residues. This chain's CDR3 is CASSLGLPNTGELFF. CDR3 bases: TGCGCCAGCAGCTTGGGACTTCCGAACACCGGGGAGCTGTTTTTT.

This clone was detected only once. The chain joins TRBV5-4 to TRBJ2-7, with 13 positions matching TRBD2. V dropped 4 bases and J dropped 3; count of bases not matched to a gene: 10. CDR3 length: 17 amino acids. The germline CDR1 and CDR2 sequences are SGHNT and YYREEE (reference sequence). The DNA of the CDR3 is TGTGCCAGCAGCACCGGACTAGCGGGGGTGGGGATCTACGAGCAGTACTTC. Translated: CASSTGLAGVGIYEQYF.

The genes are TRBV2 and TRBJ1-5; 7 nucleotides agree with TRBD1. Germline trimming cut 6 bases from V and 1 base from J; bases unmatched to any gene: 6. CDR3 length equals 15 residues. From germline, CDR1 is SNHLY and CDR2 FYNNEI. The CDR3 nucleotides are TGTGCCAGCAGCGTTTCAGGGGGGAGCAATCAGCCCCAGCATTTT. Amino acid sequence: CASSVSGGSNQPQHF.

The chain combines TRBV11-2 with TRBJ2-3; 12 bases agree with TRBD2. CDR1 and CDR2 from the germline V gene are SGHAT and FQNNGV. The CDR3 is 15 residues long. Trimming cost V 5 bases and J 7 bases; bases outside gene matches: 7. The CDR3 reads CASSTPSGGVYTQYF. CDR3 bases: TGTGCCAGCAGCACCCCTAGCGGGGGGGTCTATACGCAGTATTTT.

The gene calls are TRBV7-8 and TRBJ1-4; D is perhaps TRBD1 (6 bases). The CDR3 length is 15 residues. The ends were cut back, 5 bases at V and 0 bases at J, with 10 bases in the middle. Germline-derived CDR1 and CDR2 are SGHVS and FQNEAQ. CDR3 sequence (DNA): TGTGCCAGCAGCGGTACAGGGACAACTAATGAAAAACTGTTTTTT. It translates to CASSGTGTTNEKLFF. The full variable domain, rest sourced from reference TRBV7-8 and TRBJ1-4, is GAGVSQSPRYKVAKRGQDVALRCDPISGHVSLFWYQQALGQGPEFLTYFQNEAQLDKSGLPSDRFFAERPEGSVSTLKIQRTQQEDSAVYLCASSGTGTTNEKLFFGSGTQLSVL.

The chain links TRBV4-2 to TRBJ1-4, with a tentative D call TRBD1 (6 bases). CDR1 LGHNA and CDR2 YNFKEQ come from the germline V gene. The CDR3 sequence is 15 residues long. The V end lost 4 bases, the J end lost 6 bases, and 15 bases lay between the germline ends. In nucleotides, the CDR3 is TGTGCCAGCAGCCGATCCGGGACACGGGATGAAAAACTGTTTTTT. The encoded protein is CASSRSGTRDEKLFF.

The chain carries TRBV19 and TRBJ2-3; 8 bases map to TRBD2. This CDR3 has 15 residues. Looked up from germline, CDR1 is LNHDA and CDR2 is SQIVND (reference sequence). Trimming removed 8 bases from V and 2 bases from J; junction bases left unmatched: 9. In nucleotides, the CDR3 is TGTGCCAGTCGATTAGCGGGACAAACCACAGATACGCAGTATTTT. Translating it yields CASRLAGQTTDTQYF.

This clone was counted between two and nine times. The chain combines TRBV30 with TRBJ1-2; unclear D gene. Between the trimmed V and J ends, which lost 7 bases and 4 bases, there was a span of 16 bases. This CDR3 has 13 residues. The V gene's germline CDR1 is GTSNPN and CDR2 SVGIG (reference sequence). CDR3 nucleotides: TGTGCCTCGTTGAGGAGGGATGCCTATGGCTACACCTTC. Residues: CASLRRDAYGYTF.

The rearrangement joins TRBV6-5 to TRBJ2-1; D gene ambiguous. Germline loops: CDR1 MNHEY, CDR2 SVGAGI. V was trimmed by 6 bases and J by 8 bases, leaving 8 bases between them. The CDR3 has 11 residues. CDR3 nucleotide sequence: TGTGCCAGCAGCCAAAGCGATGAGCAGTTCTTC. Protein sequence: CASSQSDEQFF.